This TCR beta chain was identified during a study of T cells after yellow fever vaccination. Study results and limitations: Overlap between CD4 and CD8 compartments was detected for a small share of clonotypes.

One entry per CDR3 protein results from TCRdb running MiXCR on the 5' RACE reads. This sample yields approximately 250,000 distinct CDR3 sequences, of which approximately 6.8% are seen a single time; 0.8% to 1.2% belongs to the top ten. Concerning this clonotype: Its specificity is unknown.

Sample: CD4+ T cells sorted from PBMCs, taken on the day of the yellow fever booster vaccination. This receptor was obtained from a man aged 30-40 years who received the YFV17D yellow fever vaccine.

CDR3 sequence reads: CASAGAGKSYEQYF. DNA of the CDR3: TGTGCCAGCGCCGGGGCAGGGAAGTCCTACGAGCAGTACTTC. The V gene is TRBV3-1, the J gene TRBJ2-7, with D perhaps assigned TRBD1 or TRBD2 (5 bases each). CDR3 size: 14 residues. Per germline, CDR1 LGHDT and CDR2 YNNKEL (reference sequence). Deletions cut 8 bases from V and 1 base from J, with 15 bases between.